The clone carrying this T cell receptor (beta chain) occurred many times. The sample originates from a study of T cells in Graves' hyperthyroidism and ophthalmopathy. Overall study: Peripheral blood sampling occurred at initial diagnosis, before any treatment.

Amplification targeted TCR beta CDR3 regions from RNA transcripts. During a first-round RT-PCR of the TCR CDR3, the HTBI primer set was used. A single record per CDR3 protein comes from TCRdb applying MiXCR to the multiplex PCR reads. The profile shows 90,000 to 120,000 distinct CDR3 sequences, more than 15% of them singletons. No ophthalmopathy progression within 18 months constituted stable Graves' hyperthyroidism. Used for diagnoses were clinical symptoms, serum thyroxine and TRAb, thyroid ultrasound and orbital computed tomography. The sequence was obtained from a woman aged 45-60 years with Graves' hyperthyroidism. Sequencing was performed on blood.

The chain's CDR3 is CASSPGLAGVSSTDTQYF. The CDR3 DNA is TGTGCCAGCAGCCCCGGACTAGCGGGAGTCTCTAGCACAGATACGCAGTATTTT. The genes are TRBV2 and TRBJ2-3, with 13 positions matching TRBD2. Germline CDR1 reads SNHLY; CDR2 reads FYNNEI. V trimming: 6 bases; J trimming: 0 bases; junction bases outside the gene matches: 9. This CDR3 contains 18 residues.